The 8 T cell receptor beta chains presented below share a single source sample, sequenced in a study of T cell responses to AZD1222 COVID-19 vaccine. Clones were sequenced by immunoSEQ multiplex PCR, and TCRdb holds only the in-frame ones, with some missing. The table includes roughly 110,000 clones, almost 90% detected once. The sequencing used peripheral blood, collected on day 0 of AZD1222 vaccination. The receptors shown here come from an adult in good health.

Remarks on this clone: Additional DNA sequences in this sample encode the identical CDR3. The chain is built from TRBV18 and TRBJ2-2; D not certain. The germline V gene has CDR1 KGHSH and CDR2 LQKENI. V dropped 3 bases and J dropped 5 bases, with 1 base sitting between them. The CDR3 length is 11 residues. CDR3 protein: CASSPTGELFF. In DNA form, the CDR3 reads TGTGCCAGCTCACCGACCGGGGAGCTGTTTTTT.

J is TRBJ2-5 and V is TRBV7-3, with D uncertain. CDR1 and CDR2 from the germline V gene are SGHTA and FQGTGA. V was trimmed by 5 bases and J by 1 base, leaving 17 bases between them. The CDR3 length is 16 residues. CDR3 in DNA: TGTGCCAGCAGCCCTGCTGGATCGACCCGCCAAGAGACCCAGTACTTC. Translated, it gives CASSPAGSTRQETQYF.

The chain employs TRBV5-1 and TRBJ2-7; either TRBD1 or TRBD2 may fit D (5 bases each). V was clipped by 4 bases and J by 0 bases, with 14 bases between them. The CDR3 covers 15 residues. CDR1 is SGHRS, CDR2 YFSETQ, per germline. CDR3 sequence (DNA): TGCGCCAGCAGCCCTCTGGGACCGCTCTCCTACGAGCAGTACTTC. As protein: CASSPLGPLSYEQYF.

The chain carries TRBV7-2 and TRBJ1-5; 7 bases map to TRBD1. The CDR3 is made up of 13 amino acids. Germline CDR1 reads SGHTA; CDR2 reads FQGNSA. J lost 5 bases, V lost 5 bases, and 3 bases had no gene match. CDR3 sequence: CASSRDSYQPQHF. The CDR3, as DNA: TGTGCCAGCAGCCGGGACAGTTATCAGCCCCAGCATTTT.

The rearrangement links TRBV3-1 (or the pseudogene TRBV3-2) to TRBJ2-7, with a weak D call TRBD1 (6 bases). Deletions cut 4 bases from V and 7 bases from J, with 11 bases between. The CDR3 totals 12 residues. Germline V gene sequence: CDR1 LGHDT, CDR2 YNNKEL (reference sequence). The CDR3 sequence is CASSPADREQYF. The CDR3 DNA is TGTGCCAGCAGCCCCGCCGACAGGGAGCAGTACTTC.

The chain combines TRBV9 with TRBJ2-1; 7 positions match TRBD2. CDR3 length equals 15 residues. Germline CDR1 SGDLS, CDR2 YYNGEE. V lost 0 bases, J lost 5 bases, and 5 bases stayed unmatched. For the CDR3, the DNA is TGTGCCAGCAGCGTAGGTGGAGGGAGGGACAATGAGCAGTTCTTC. It translates to CASSVGGGRDNEQFF.

The chain recombines TRBV3-1 (or the pseudogene TRBV3-2) with TRBJ2-1; D uncertain. This CDR3 has 13 residues. The ends were cut back, 1 base at V and 7 bases at J, with 8 bases in the middle. Germline V gives CDR1 LGHDT, CDR2 YNNKEL (reference sequence). The CDR3: CASSQVTTNEQFF. CDR3 in DNA: TGTGCCAGCAGCCAAGTTACCACAAATGAGCAGTTCTTC.

The chain combines TRBV5-1 with TRBJ1-2; 10 bases agree with TRBD1. The CDR3 totals 14 residues. J lost 4 bases, V lost 3 bases, and 3 bases had no gene match. Germline CDR1 is SGHRS and CDR2 is YFSETQ. The CDR3 loop reads CASSSTGGTYGYTF. DNA for the CDR3: TGCGCCAGCAGCTCGACAGGGGGCACCTATGGCTACACCTTC.